Shown below are 3 T cell receptor beta chains from a single sample sequenced in a study of T cell responses to AZD1222 COVID-19 vaccine. Assay used: immunoSEQ multiplex PCR; TCRdb lists only in-frame clones, some missing. The sample carries 80,000 or so clones, 90% to 95% recorded once. The sample consisted of peripheral blood, taken on day 0 of AZD1222 vaccination. The source is an adult in good health.

The CDR3 sequence: CASSIREKAFF. The CDR3 bases are TGTGCCAGCAGCATCCGGGAGAAAGCTTTCTTT. V gene TRBV7-2 combines with J gene TRBJ1-1; D is uncertain. The CDR3 is 11 residues long. Germline V gives CDR1 SGHTA, CDR2 FQGNSA. V lost 5 bases, J lost 9 bases, and 10 bases lay in between.

The chain recombines TRBV12-5 with TRBJ2-7; 7 nucleotides line up with TRBD1. The V and J ends lost 0 bases and 2 bases, in that order; junction bases with no gene match: 4. Germline V gives CDR1 LGHNT, CDR2 FRNRAP. This CDR3 is built from 15 residues. The CDR3 nucleotides read TGTGCTAGTGGTTTGGTTGGTACAGGGGCCTACGAGCAGTACTTC. The encoded protein is CASGLVGTGAYEQYF.

This clone was counted once. The rearrangement joins TRBV5-5 to TRBJ2-7, with 9 bases identical to TRBD1. The CDR3 runs 14 residues. V lost 0 bases, J lost 2 bases, and 0 bases stayed unmatched. Germline CDR1 is SGHKS and CDR2 is YYEKEE (reference sequence). This chain's CDR3 is CASSLGQGAYEQYF. The CDR3 DNA reads TGTGCCAGCAGCTTGGGACAGGGGGCCTACGAGCAGTACTTC.